This T cell receptor (beta chain) comes out of a study of T cells in women clearing cervical HPV infection. Some clones are missing from TCRdb's copy, which holds only in-frame ones; the method was immunoSEQ multiplex PCR. The sample data list 25,000 to 30,000 clones. To note about this clone: The missing CDR3 end, 3 residues past where the read stops, is filled in from the germline J gene.

Germline V gene data show CDR1 as SGHVS and CDR2 as FNYEAQ. V shed 7 bases and J shed 0 bases, with 10 bases lying between them. This CDR3 region has 14 residues. What was sequenced was blood buffy coat. The chain employs TRBV7-6 and TRBJ2-1, with a weak D call TRBD2 (6 bases). The receptor was isolated from a woman aged 18 to 75 with a cervical HPV16 infection that either progressed to CIN3+ or cleared (not recorded which). CDR3 in amino acids: CASNTGGSYNEQFF. CDR3 DNA (partial): TGTGCCAGCAACACCGGGGGCTCCTACAATGAG.